This TCR beta chain appears in the sequencing data of a study of ipilimumab plus nivolumab after autologous stem cell transplantation. Study in general: Median doses per patient: four or five ipilimumab, fewer than ten nivolumab. Study-wide findings and caveats: Per the authors, repertoire, Treg and microbiota data justify further study.

Starting 14 to 28 days after autologous transplant, ipilimumab 1 mg/kg was given. Germline-derived CDR1 and CDR2 are SGHTA and FQGNSA. The J segment lost 2 bases and the V segment lost 5 bases, leaving 6 bases of the junction unmatched. There are 15 residues in the CDR3. TCRdb keeps only in-frame clones here, not all; method: immunoSEQ multiplex PCR. The sample consists of tens of thousands of clones, roughly 84% of them appearing once. About this clone itself: Its antigen remains unknown.

The sequence was collected from a male donor with diffuse large B-cell lymphoma. The chain recombines TRBV7-2 with TRBJ2-3; TRBD2 matches at 8 bases. Sample: PBMCs, taken in a trial of ipilimumab plus nivolumab as post-transplant consolidation. This CDR3 is CASSRGGLNTDTQYF. CDR3 DNA: TGTGCCAGCAGCCGGGGGGGCCTCAACACAGATACGCAGTATTTT.